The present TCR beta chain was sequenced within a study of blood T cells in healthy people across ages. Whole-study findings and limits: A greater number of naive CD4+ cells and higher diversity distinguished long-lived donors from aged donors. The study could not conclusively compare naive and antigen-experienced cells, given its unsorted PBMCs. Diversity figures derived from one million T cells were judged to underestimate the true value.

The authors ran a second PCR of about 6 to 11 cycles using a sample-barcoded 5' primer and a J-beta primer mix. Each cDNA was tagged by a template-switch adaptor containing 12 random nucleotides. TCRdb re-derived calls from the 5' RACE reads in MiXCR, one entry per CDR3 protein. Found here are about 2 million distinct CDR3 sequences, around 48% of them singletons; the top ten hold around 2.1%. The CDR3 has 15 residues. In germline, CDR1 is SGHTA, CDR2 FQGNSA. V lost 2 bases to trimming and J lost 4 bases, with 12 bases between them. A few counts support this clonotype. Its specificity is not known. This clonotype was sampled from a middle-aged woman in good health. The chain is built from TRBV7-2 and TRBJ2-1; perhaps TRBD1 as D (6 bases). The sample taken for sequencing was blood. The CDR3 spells CASSLNKQGYNEQFF. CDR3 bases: TGTGCCAGCAGCTTAAATAAACAGGGATACAATGAGCAGTTCTTC.